The entry below gives a single T cell receptor (beta chain) sequence along with its context. The antigen this receptor binds is unknown. No base quality values were provided; no much bigger clone lies one nucleotide off. TCRbeta CDR3 regions were amplified from genomic DNA using the immunoSEQ Assay, a bias-controlled multiplex PCR. As for how the authors treated the data: Within the assay, amplification of reference gene primers was used to estimate how many nucleated cells each sample contained. To quantify the absolute abundance of each unique TCRbeta CDR3 rearrangement, sequence reads were collapsed and filtered. For each sample, productive Simpson clonality was calculated as the square root of Simpson's diversity index over productive rearrangements. Entries here come from immuneACCESS through TCRdb and include only in-frame sequences with V and J called. Some clones fail to appear in such tables; in the studies checked, an unresolved V gene covers under half of the shortfall, and the cause of the remainder is unknown. Clone size and V and J calls were adopted from that table, with D and trimming inferred from the DNA. For this sample there are under 110,000 clones; about 79% appear just once. Jointly, the top ten make up roughly 6% of the sample.

The entry originates in a study of blood T cell repertoires in COVID-19 (dated by TCRdb to the early 2020s). As for the study more broadly: Samples covering the acute and convalescent phases of COVID-19 were provided by collaborators in the United States, Italy and Spain. The repertoires were released in a freely available public database intended as a resource for research on the immune response to SARS-CoV-2. The samples were drawn from the first 160 participants of the ongoing ImmuneRACE study and from over a thousand subjects provided by 6 global collaborators. Where HLA class I and class II types were available, the types were taken from metadata supplied by the sample provider, not from assay-based typing. Subjects who had been exposed to COVID-19, were actively infected with it, or had recovered from it provided the deeply sampled blood TCRbeta repertoires that made up the dataset. The prospective study material was composed of cDNA or gDNA derived from T cells, B-cell-depleted T cells, or PBMCs. Nearly every sample came with metadata listing a de-identified subject ID, COVID-19 status, age in years and sex. Broad study findings and their caveats: The quantity of clinical and demographic metadata differed by source and by participant and was supplied without curation.

One collaborating source in Seattle enrolled patients while the patients were actively infected and followed the patients over time throughout the course of disease. Each collaborating institution followed its own protocols to collect whole blood in K2EDTA tubes. Collaborator samples were shipped for TCRbeta analysis as frozen whole blood, isolated PBMCs, or DNA extracted from either sample type. The CDR3 starts with the cysteine, ends with the phenylalanine, and has 16 residues. Here the CDR3 DNA is all that survives: 48 bases in frame from base 1. The germline V gene gives CDR1 as SGHTA and CDR2 as FQGTGA. V and J lose 5 bases and 2 bases, and a span of 15 bases separates them.

This receptor was taken from an elderly man with COVID-19, enrolled during active disease. The sample taken for sequencing was peripheral blood. The rearrangement joined TRBV7-3 to TRBJ2-2; no D segment can be confidently identified. The CDR3 protein sequence reads: CASSQLPHQNTGELFF. In nucleotides, the sequence is TGTGCCAGCAGCCAACTCCCTCACCAAAACACCGGGGAGCTGTTTTTT.